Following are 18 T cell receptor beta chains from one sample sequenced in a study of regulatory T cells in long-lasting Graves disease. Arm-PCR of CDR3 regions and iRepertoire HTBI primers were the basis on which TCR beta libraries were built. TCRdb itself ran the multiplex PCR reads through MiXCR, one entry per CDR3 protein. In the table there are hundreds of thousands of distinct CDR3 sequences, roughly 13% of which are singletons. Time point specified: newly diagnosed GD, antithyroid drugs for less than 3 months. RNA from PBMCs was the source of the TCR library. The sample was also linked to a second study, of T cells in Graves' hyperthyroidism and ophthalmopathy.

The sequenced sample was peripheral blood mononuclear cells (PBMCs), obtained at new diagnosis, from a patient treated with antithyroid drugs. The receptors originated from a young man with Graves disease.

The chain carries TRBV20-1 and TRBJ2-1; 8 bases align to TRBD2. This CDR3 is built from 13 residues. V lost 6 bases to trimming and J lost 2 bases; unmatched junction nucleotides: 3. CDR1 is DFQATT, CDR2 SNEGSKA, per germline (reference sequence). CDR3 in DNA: TGCAGTGCCCCGGGACTAGCCTACAATGAGCAGTTCTTC. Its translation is CSAPGLAYNEQFF.

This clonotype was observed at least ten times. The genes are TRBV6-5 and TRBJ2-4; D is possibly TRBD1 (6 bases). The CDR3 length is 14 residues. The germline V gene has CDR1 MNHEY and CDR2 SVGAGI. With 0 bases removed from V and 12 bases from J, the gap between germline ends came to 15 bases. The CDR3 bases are TGTGCCAGCAGTTACTCGTCTTATCAGGGGAATCAGTACTTC. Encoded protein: CASSYSSYQGNQYF.

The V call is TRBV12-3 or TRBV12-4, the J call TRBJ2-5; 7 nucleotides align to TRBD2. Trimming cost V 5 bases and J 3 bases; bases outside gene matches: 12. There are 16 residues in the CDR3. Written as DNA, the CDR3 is TGTGCCAGCAGTGCCCTTAGAGCGGGGAATGAAGAGACCCAGTACTTC. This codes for CASSALRAGNEETQYF.

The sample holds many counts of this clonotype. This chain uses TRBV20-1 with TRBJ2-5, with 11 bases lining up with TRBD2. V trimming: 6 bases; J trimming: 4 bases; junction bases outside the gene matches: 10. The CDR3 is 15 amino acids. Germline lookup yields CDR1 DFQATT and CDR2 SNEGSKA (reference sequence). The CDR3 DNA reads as TGCAGTGCCCAGACTAGCGGGACTTTTGTAGAGACCCAGTACTTC. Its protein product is CSAQTSGTFVETQYF.

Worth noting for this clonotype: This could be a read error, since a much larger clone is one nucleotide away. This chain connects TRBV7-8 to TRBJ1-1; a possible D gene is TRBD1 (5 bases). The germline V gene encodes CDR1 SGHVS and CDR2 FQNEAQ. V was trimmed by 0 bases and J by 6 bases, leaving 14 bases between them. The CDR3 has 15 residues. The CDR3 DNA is TGTGCCAGCAGCTTAGCGGTGGGGGGGTACGCTGAAGCTTTCTTT. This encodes CASSLAVGGYAEAFF.

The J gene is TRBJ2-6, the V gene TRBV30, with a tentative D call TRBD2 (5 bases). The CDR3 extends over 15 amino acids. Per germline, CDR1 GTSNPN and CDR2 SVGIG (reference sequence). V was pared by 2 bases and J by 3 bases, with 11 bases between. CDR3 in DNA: TGTGCCTGGAGTCAAACCCGGGGTGGGGCCAACGTCCTGACTTTC. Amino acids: CAWSQTRGGANVLTF.

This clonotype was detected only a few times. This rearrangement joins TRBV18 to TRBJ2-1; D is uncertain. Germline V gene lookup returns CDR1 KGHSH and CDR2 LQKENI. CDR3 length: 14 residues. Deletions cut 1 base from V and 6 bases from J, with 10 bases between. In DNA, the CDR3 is TGTGCCAGCTCACCACAAAGGGCCATCAATGAGCAGTTCTTC. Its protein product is CASSPQRAINEQFF.

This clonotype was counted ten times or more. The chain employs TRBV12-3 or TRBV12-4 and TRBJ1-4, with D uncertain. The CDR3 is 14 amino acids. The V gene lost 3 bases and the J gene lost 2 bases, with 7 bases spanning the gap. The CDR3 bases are TGTGCCAGCAGTTTTTCTGGGACTAATGAAAAACTGTTTTTT. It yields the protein CASSFSGTNEKLFF.

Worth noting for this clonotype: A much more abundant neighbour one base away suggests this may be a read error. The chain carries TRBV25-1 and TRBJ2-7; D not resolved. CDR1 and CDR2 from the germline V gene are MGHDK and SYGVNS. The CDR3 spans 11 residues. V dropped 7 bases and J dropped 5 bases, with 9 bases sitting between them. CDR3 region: CASTRRNEQYF. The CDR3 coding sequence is TGTGCCAGCACCCGACGGAACGAGCAGTACTTC.

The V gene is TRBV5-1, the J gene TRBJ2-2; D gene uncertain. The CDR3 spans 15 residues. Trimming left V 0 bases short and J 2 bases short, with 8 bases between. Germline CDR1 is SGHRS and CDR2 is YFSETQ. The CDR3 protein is CASSLDGSNTGELFF. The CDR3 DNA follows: TGCGCCAGCAGCTTGGACGGGTCCAACACCGGGGAGCTGTTTTTT.

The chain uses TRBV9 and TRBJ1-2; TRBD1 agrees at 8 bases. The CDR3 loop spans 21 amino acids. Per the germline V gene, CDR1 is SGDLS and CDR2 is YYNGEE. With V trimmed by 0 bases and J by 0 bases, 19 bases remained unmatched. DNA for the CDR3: TGTGCCAGCAGCGTAGGGACAGGGACGACAAGGCGGTTTTTGGCTAACTATGGCTACACCTTC. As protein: CASSVGTGTTRRFLANYGYTF. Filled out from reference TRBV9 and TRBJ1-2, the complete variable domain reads DSGVTQTPKHLITATGQRVTLRCSPRSGDLSVYWYQQSLDQGLQFLIQYYNGEERAKGNILERFSAQQFPDLHSELNLSSLELGDSALYFCASSVGTGTTRRFLANYGYTFGSGTRLTVV.

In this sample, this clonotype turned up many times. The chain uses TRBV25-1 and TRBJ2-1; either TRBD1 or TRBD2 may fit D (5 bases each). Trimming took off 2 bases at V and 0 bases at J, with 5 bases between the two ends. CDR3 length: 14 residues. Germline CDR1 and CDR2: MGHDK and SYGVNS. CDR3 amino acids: CASSEGGSYNEQFF. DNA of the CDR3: TGTGCCAGCAGTGAAGGGGGCTCCTACAATGAGCAGTTCTTC.

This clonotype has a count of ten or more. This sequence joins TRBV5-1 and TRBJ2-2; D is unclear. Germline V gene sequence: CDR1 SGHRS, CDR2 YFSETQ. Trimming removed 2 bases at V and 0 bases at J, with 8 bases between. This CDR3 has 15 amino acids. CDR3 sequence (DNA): TGCGCCAGCAGCTTACAGCAAACGAACACCGGGGAGCTGTTTTTT. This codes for CASSLQQTNTGELFF.

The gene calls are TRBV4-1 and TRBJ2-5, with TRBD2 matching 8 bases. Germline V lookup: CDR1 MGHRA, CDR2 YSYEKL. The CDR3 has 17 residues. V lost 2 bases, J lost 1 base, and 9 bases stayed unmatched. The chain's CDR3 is CASSQPLAALLQETQYF. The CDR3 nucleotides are TGCGCCAGCAGCCAACCACTAGCGGCCCTGCTCCAAGAGACCCAGTACTTC.

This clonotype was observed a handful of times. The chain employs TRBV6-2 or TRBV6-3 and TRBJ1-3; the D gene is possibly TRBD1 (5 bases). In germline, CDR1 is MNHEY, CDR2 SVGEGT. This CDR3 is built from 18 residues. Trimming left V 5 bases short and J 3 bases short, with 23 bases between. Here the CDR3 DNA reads TGTGCCAGCAGTGAAAATTGGGATGGGGCGCAGCTTGGAAACACCATATATTTT. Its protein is CASSENWDGAQLGNTIYF.

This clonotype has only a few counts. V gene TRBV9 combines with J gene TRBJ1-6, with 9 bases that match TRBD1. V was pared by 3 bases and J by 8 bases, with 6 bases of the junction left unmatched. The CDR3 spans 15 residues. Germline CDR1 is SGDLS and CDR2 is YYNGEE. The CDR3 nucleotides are TGTGCCAGCAGCGCCTGGGACAGGGTGGATTCACCCCTCCACTTT. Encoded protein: CASSAWDRVDSPLHF.

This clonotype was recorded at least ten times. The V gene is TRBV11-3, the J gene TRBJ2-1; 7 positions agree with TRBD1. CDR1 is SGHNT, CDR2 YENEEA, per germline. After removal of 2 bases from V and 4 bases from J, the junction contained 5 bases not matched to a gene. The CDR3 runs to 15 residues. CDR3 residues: CASSLSGQVYNEQFF. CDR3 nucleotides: TGTGCCAGCAGCTTATCCGGACAGGTATACAATGAGCAGTTCTTC.

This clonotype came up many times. CDR3 DNA: TGTGCCAGCAGTTCTCTCGGGAGCCCCTACTACAATGAGCAGTTCTTC. It codes for CASSSLGSPYYNEQFF. The chain combines TRBV12-3 or TRBV12-4 with TRBJ2-1, with a possible D match to TRBD2 (6 bases). V shed 4 bases and J shed 3 bases, with 16 bases lying between them. The CDR3 contains 16 residues.